The TCR beta chain described here comes from a study of beta chain features in type 1 diabetes. General study points: Sequencing from cDNA could over-represent high-TCR-expressing cells. For Type 1 diabetes patients, all four CD4+ subsets carried TCRB CDR3s that were moderately but significantly shorter. PCR might preferentially amplify shorter templates, equally in patients and controls. Naive, central memory and Treg TCRB repertoires appeared more alike in patients than in healthy donors.

Of note for this clone: What it recognizes is unknown.

Germline V gene data show CDR1 as SGHTA and CDR2 as FQGNSA. The V segment lost 3 bases and the J segment 2 bases; nucleotides outside the gene matches: 15. The length of the CDR3 is 18 residues. The study reverse transcribed the entire isolated RNA, so it sequenced expressed TCRB transcripts. The method was immunoSEQ multiplex PCR; TCRdb's version includes in-frame clones alone and lacks a portion of them. The sample holds about 190,000 clones, 6.5% to 9.5% seen once. The genes are TRBV7-2 and TRBJ1-2; 7 bases fit TRBD1. Sequenced material: central memory CD4+ T cells from blood. The clonotype comes from a middle-aged woman with type 1 diabetes. CDR3 nucleotides: TGTGCCAGCAGCTTCGTTCCGGTAATTGGGACAGAGAACTATGGCTACACCTTC. As protein: CASSFVPVIGTENYGYTF.